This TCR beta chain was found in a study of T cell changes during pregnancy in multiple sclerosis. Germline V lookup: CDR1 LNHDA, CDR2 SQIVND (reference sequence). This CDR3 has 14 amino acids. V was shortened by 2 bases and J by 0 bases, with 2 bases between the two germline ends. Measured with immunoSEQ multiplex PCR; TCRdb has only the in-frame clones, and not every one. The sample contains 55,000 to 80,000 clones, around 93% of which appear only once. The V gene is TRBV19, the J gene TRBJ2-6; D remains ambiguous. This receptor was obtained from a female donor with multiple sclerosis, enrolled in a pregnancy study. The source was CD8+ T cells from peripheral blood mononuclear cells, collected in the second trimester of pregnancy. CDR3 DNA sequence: TGTGCCAGTAGTATATACTCTGGGGCCAACGTCCTGACTTTC. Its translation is CASSIYSGANVLTF.